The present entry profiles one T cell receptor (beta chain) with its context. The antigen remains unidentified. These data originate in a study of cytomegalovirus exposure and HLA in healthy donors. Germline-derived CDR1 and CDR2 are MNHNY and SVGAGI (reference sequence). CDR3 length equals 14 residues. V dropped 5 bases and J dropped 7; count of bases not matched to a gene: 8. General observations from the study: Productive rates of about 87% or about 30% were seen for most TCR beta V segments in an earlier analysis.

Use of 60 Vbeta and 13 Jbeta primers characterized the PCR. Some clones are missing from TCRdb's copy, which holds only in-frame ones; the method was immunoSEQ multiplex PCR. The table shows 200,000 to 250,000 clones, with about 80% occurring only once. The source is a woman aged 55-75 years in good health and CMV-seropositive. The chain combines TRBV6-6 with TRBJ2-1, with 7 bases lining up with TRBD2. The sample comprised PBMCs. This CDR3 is CASSQLGTNNEQFF. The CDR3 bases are TGTGCCAGCAGTCAGCTCGGGACTAATAATGAGCAGTTCTTC.